This T cell receptor beta chain was identified in a study of immune evolution from preneoplasia to lung adenocarcinoma. Study-level findings and limits: Normal lung had highest clonality; later lesions appeared denser, more diverse. Top clone frequencies peaked in normal lung, apparently declining through invasive adenocarcinoma.

This clone was seen a few times. As yet, its antigen is unknown. H&E slides confirmed each diagnosis, reviewed by two pathologists independently. Clones were sequenced by immunoSEQ multiplex PCR, and TCRdb holds only the in-frame ones, with some missing. Counted here are some 6,100 clones, roughly 80% occurring once; the ten biggest clones make up around 6.6%. Trimming cost V 5 bases and J 0 bases; bases outside gene matches: 12. Germline V gives CDR1 MNHEY, CDR2 SMNVEV (reference sequence). This CDR3 is built from 18 residues. The chain is built from TRBV27 and TRBJ2-2; the match to TRBD2 covers 7 bases. The sequence was collected from a donor at least 70 years old with lung adenocarcinoma. The sample consisted of FFPE adjacent normal lung tissue. The CDR3 loop reads CASSPSGIMFANTGELFF. Here the CDR3 DNA reads TGTGCCAGCAGTCCGAGCGGGATCATGTTCGCGAACACCGGGGAGCTGTTTTTT.